The rows below give T cell receptor beta chains drawn from one sample of a study of vaccination and CD4 T cells after COVID-19. TCRdb fed the PCR reads into MiXCR, producing one record per CDR3 protein. The sample shows some 15,000 distinct CDR3 sequences, about three fifths of them seen only once. Sequenced material: CD4+ T cells from blood, taken after SARS-CoV-2 vaccination. The receptors here all came from a human donor who had recovered from COVID-19. Each CDR3 is given with its conserved first and last residue. Each record gives: CDR3 length, J gene, V gene, D gene, clone size, CDR3 protein. The D gene is left open where the match is weak. For some rows the clone size is stated as once, few or many, or as a class when expanded; others skip it.

15 TRBJ1-5 TRBV24-1 . . CATSDGGRGNQPQHF
13 TRBJ1-2 TRBV6-1 TRBD1 few CASSRTGSYGYTF
14 TRBJ2-3 TRBV10-3 . once CAISDPPGTDTQYF
14 TRBJ2-3 TRBV2 TRBD1 . CASLWTGAGDTQYF
14 TRBJ1-6 TRBV6-1 . few CASSQTGVGSPLHF
16 TRBJ2-7 TRBV15 TRBD2 few CATSREFSGPSYEQYF
17 TRBJ2-1 TRBV6-5 TRBD2 . CASSYSDPGGPYNEQFF
15 TRBJ1-6 TRBV7-9 . . CASSLEGLMNSPLHF
14 TRBJ2-7 TRBV14 TRBD2 . CASSRSPSGDEQYF
17 TRBJ1-3 TRBV19 . . CASSIPGGHRSGNTIYF
14 TRBJ2-5 TRBV20-1 TRBD1 . CSARQGVRQETQYF
15 TRBJ2-1 TRBV2 . . CASREDRFSYNEQFF
14 TRBJ1-1 TRBV12-3/TRBV12-4 TRBD1 . CASSPRQGNTEAFF
12 TRBJ2-5 TRBV20-1 TRBD1 few CSATTGQETQYF
15 TRBJ2-2 TRBV7-9 . few CASSLDNMNTGELFF
16 TRBJ1-4 TRBV6-1 TRBD1 . CASSPQGGATNEKLFF
12 TRBJ2-3 TRBV18 . . CASSPPSDTQYF
15 TRBJ2-5 TRBV7-2 TRBD2 . CASSRLAAGVETQYF
13 TRBJ2-7 TRBV24-1 TRBD2 . CATCDGGSDEQYF
13 TRBJ1-3 TRBV19 . . CASNDRSGNTIYF
12 TRBJ2-6 TRBV12-3/TRBV12-4 . . CASSTGANVLTF
14 TRBJ2-4 TRBV2 . once CASSESTAKNIQYF
14 TRBJ1-3 TRBV6-1 TRBD1 few CASSRTGAGDTIYF
13 TRBJ2-3 TRBV19 TRBD1 . CATGTGATDTQYF
12 TRBJ1-5 TRBV24-1 . . CATSQGNQPQHF
14 TRBJ1-5 TRBV19 . . CASSLVQGRQPQHF
17 TRBJ1-5 TRBV28 TRBD1 few CASRLPGTVSSNQPQHF
17 TRBJ1-5 TRBV6-1 TRBD1 . CASSGTGGGYSNQPQHF
13 TRBJ2-7 TRBV2 TRBD1 few CASSGDRGHEQYF
13 TRBJ2-5 TRBV20-1 . few CSANDDNQETQYF